This TCR beta chain originates from a study of radiotherapy plus CTLA-4 blockade in lung cancer. Focal radiation and CTLA-4 blockade (ipilimumab) were tested in chemo-refractory metastatic non-small-cell lung cancer patients. Sequencing used immunoSEQ multiplex PCR; TCRdb keeps in-frame clones, though not all of them. The sample consists of 71,000 or so clones, about 88% of them appearing once. CDR1 is SGHTA, CDR2 FQGNSA, per germline. V gave up 2 bases and J gave up 7 bases, with 10 bases separating them. CDR3 size: 13 residues. This chain links TRBV7-2 with TRBJ2-3, with no clear D. The source of this sequence is a human donor with non-small cell lung cancer who had stable disease on radiotherapy plus ipilimumab. Sequencing used peripheral blood, obtained from a patient treated with radiotherapy plus ipilimumab. The CDR3 loop reads CASSLPPPNTQYF. The CDR3 DNA follows: TGTGCCAGCAGCTTACCACCCCCGAATACGCAGTATTTT.